The rows below give T cell receptor beta chains drawn from one sample of a study of blood T cell repertoires in COVID-19. Measured with immunoSEQ multiplex PCR; TCRdb has only the in-frame clones, and not every one. This sample yields around 330,000 clones, of which approximately 88% are seen a single time; approximately 9% belongs to the top ten. Input material: PBMCs or T cells enriched from blood (not recorded which). The receptors derive from a woman younger than 30 who had recovered from COVID-19. Each CDR3 is given with its conserved first and last residue. Each record gives: clone size, V gene, D gene, J gene, CDR3 DNA, CDR3 protein. D genes are given only for firm matches. Clone size is not always given. Where it is, it says once, few, many or a class for expanded clones.

>-|TRBV5-5|-|TRBJ2-3
TGTGCCAGCAGCTTGGCGCCGGGACTCAGCACAGATACGCAGTATTTT
CASSLAPGLSTDTQYF
>few|TRBV5-4|-|TRBJ2-2
TGTGCCAGCAGCTTGGAAACCGCGACCGGGGAGCTGTTTTTT
CASSLETATGELFF
>-|TRBV7-6|-|TRBJ1-5
TGTGCCAGCAGCTTACTGGCATACAATAGCAATCAGCCCCAGCATTTT
CASSLLAYNSNQPQHF
>-|TRBV28|-|TRBJ1-1
TGTGCCACCGTTGATTCTTCCGCGGACAGAGCTTTCTTT
CATVDSSADRAFF
>once|TRBV15|TRBD1|TRBJ2-7
TGTGCCACCAGCCTTACAGGGGGCAACCCCTACGAGCAGTACTTC
CATSLTGGNPYEQYF
>-|TRBV4-3|-|TRBJ2-3
TGCGCCAGCAGCCTTAGCGATCAAGGAGATACGCAGTATTTT
CASSLSDQGDTQYF
>-|TRBV5-1|TRBD2|TRBJ2-7
TGCGCCAGCAGCTTCCTAGCGGGAGCTGACGAGCAGTACTTC
CASSFLAGADEQYF
>-|TRBV29-1|TRBD1|TRBJ1-2
TGCAGCGTACAAACAGGGGGGAGGGTTGGCTACACCTTC
CSVQTGGRVGYTF
>-|TRBV5-4|-|TRBJ2-7
TGTGCCAGCATTCCCGATGCGGGGCGGCTCGAGCAGTACTTC
CASIPDAGRLEQYF
>-|TRBV7-3|-|TRBJ1-3
TGTGCCAGCAGCTTAAGGGCAGGGAAGTCTGGAAACACCATATATTTT
CASSLRAGKSGNTIYF
>-|TRBV27|TRBD1|TRBJ1-4
TGTGCCAGCAGTCCACAGACAGGGGCCGTTGAAAAACTGTTTTTT
CASSPQTGAVEKLFF
>few|TRBV28|-|TRBJ2-2
TGTGCCAGCAGTTTGTCCAGCGGGACCGGGGAGCTGTTTTTT
CASSLSSGTGELFF
>-|TRBV6-5|-|TRBJ1-6
TGTGCCAGCTCCCGGCAGGGAAAGAATTCACCCCTCCACTTT
CASSRQGKNSPLHF
>-|TRBV29-1|-|TRBJ1-4
TGCAGCGTTGAGGCGGATGGGAATGAAAAACTGTTTTTT
CSVEADGNEKLFF
>-|TRBV28|TRBD1|TRBJ2-1
TGTGCCAGCAGTTCCGGGACAGGGGAGGGCAATGAGCAGTTCTTC
CASSSGTGEGNEQFF
>-|TRBV12-3/TRBV12-4|TRBD1|TRBJ1-4
TGTGCCAGCACGGACAGGGAAAATGAAAAACTGTTTTTT
CASTDRENEKLFF
>-|TRBV20-1|TRBD2|TRBJ2-7
TGCAGTGCTAGTCATCCCCGGGCGGGAGGGCCGAGCGAGCAGTACTTC
CSASHPRAGGPSEQYF